This record concerns one T cell receptor beta chain sequence. The clone's antigen remains unknown. One junction end disagrees with the germline gene, perhaps due to a read error. In light of the paper, this sample's treatment or condition label describes: allogeneic hematopoietic cell transplantation with graft depleted of TCRalphabeta T cells and CD19 B cells. The transplant recipients were children given TCRalphabeta/CD19-depleted allogeneic hematopoietic cell grafts. The sample comes from a study of T-cell reconstitution after alpha-beta-depleted transplantation in children (dated by TCRdb to the mid-2010s). In terms of the full investigation: Using TCR repertoire profiling, the study quantitatively followed how T-cell immune reconstitution unfolded in children after TCRalphabeta/CD19-depleted allogeneic hematopoietic cell transplantation.

Study-wide conclusions, independent of this receptor: Hyperexpanded clone frequencies declined over subsequent months; after one year, T-cell counts and TCRbeta diversity were mostly attributed to newly produced T cells. In some patients, high TCRbeta diversity at day 60 was attributed to recipient T cells and intrathymic progenitors that had survived conditioning. About two months after transplant, the apparently early recovery of alphabetaT-cell counts reportedly depended on just several hundred clones that had expanded rapidly and came from non-depleted graft cells.

The receptor library was made with PCR. This sample was sequenced with an Illumina HiSeq 2500. To normalize quantification of the TCRbeta repertoire, the TCR libraries were built with molecular barcoding that relied on unique molecular identifiers. Starting from the raw public reads, TCRdb applied fastp trimming at Q25, assembled clones with MiXCR and retained in-frame beta chains. Each entry merges the rows of one CDR3 protein and shows their most common DNA and genes. The sample contains 610,000 or so distinct CDR3 sequences, roughly 27% of them found a single time. About 35% of the sample belongs to the ten largest clones. As encoded in the germline V gene, CDR1 is SGHRS while CDR2 is YFSETQ. Including the terminal cysteine and phenylalanine, the CDR3 comprises 14 residues. Only the CDR3 DNA is retained, 42 bases long and in frame from the first base.

The sample in question was PBMCs, obtained before TCRalphabeta/CD19-depleted stem cell transplant. The chain couples TRBV5-1 to TRBJ2-2; TRBD2 is perhaps the D gene, given 6 matching bases. This TCR derives from a boy younger than two with Wiskott-Aldrich syndrome, due to receive a stem cell transplant. The DNA sequence follows: TGCGCCAGCAGCTCGGGACTTATCTCCGGGGTGCTGTTTTTT. Translated, this is CASSSGLISGVLFF.